The 15 T cell receptor beta chains listed next were all sequenced from one sample in a study of cytomegalovirus exposure and HLA in healthy donors (dated 2017 in TCRdb). Library method: the immunoSEQ multiplex PCR assay. A mixture of 60 forward primers for TCR Vbeta segments and 13 reverse primers for TCR Jbeta segments was used in the multiplex PCR. In its TCRdb copy, this immuneACCESS table keeps in-frame sequences only and misses some clones. Where compared with another copy, unresolved V genes explain less than half of these, and the others have no known cause. The table for this sample lists fewer than 200,000 clones; about 78% of them were counted only once. The ten largest clonotypes hold approximately 2.5% of the sample. Material for sequencing was PBMCs. These receptors were obtained from a man aged 60-69 years in good health and CMV-seronegative.

The V and J genes are TRBV6-4 and TRBJ2-1, with D perhaps matching TRBD2 (5 bases). The CDR3 totals 13 residues. Germline V lookup: CDR1 MRHNA, CDR2 SNTAGT. V was clipped by 2 bases and J by 7 bases, with 9 bases between them. CDR3 sequence: CASSDDYANEQFF. The CDR3 DNA sequence: TGTGCCAGCAGTGACGACTATGCAAATGAGCAGTTCTTC.

The rearrangement joins TRBV30 to TRBJ2-7, with D possibly TRBD2 on 5 matching bases. Trimming removed 3 bases from V and 6 bases from J, with 12 bases in between. Germline CDR1 and CDR2: GTSNPN and SVGIG (reference sequence). This CDR3 region has 12 residues. The CDR3 loop is CAWRRGQSEQYF. DNA for the CDR3: TGTGCCTGGAGGCGCGGGCAAAGCGAGCAGTACTTC.

The chain couples TRBV10-3 to TRBJ2-5; TRBD2 aligns across 8 bases. Germline CDR1 reads ENHRY; CDR2 reads SYGVKD. J was trimmed by 5 bases and V by 10 bases; bases with no gene match: 3. The CDR3 is 11 residues long. The CDR3 is CATRGGETQYF. CDR3 bases: TGTGCCACCCGGGGGGGGGAGACCCAGTACTTC.

The J gene is TRBJ2-1, the V gene TRBV7-6, with a tentative D call TRBD2 (6 bases). Germline CDR1 SGHVS, CDR2 FNYEAQ. V was clipped by 1 base and J by 9 bases, with 7 bases between them. This CDR3 is built from 12 residues. In DNA form, the CDR3 reads TGTGCCAGCAGCTTAGGGGGAGGTGAGCAGTTCTTC. It encodes CASSLGGGEQFF. The whole variable domain, filled in from reference TRBV7-6 and TRBJ2-1, reads GAGVSQSPRYKVTKRGQDVALRCDPISGHVSLYWYRQALGQGPEFLTYFNYEAQQDKSGLPNDRFSAERPEGSISTLTIQRTEQRDSAMYRCASSLGGGEQFFGPGTRLTVL.

V and J are TRBV5-6 and TRBJ1-2, with TRBD1 identical over 10 bases. J gave up 1 base and V 7 bases, and 4 bases lay outside the gene matches. CDR1 is SGHDT, CDR2 YYEEEE, per germline. This CDR3 is built from 14 residues. CDR3: CASGRDRGNYGYTF. For the CDR3, the DNA is TGTGCCAGCGGCCGGGACAGGGGTAACTATGGCTACACCTTC.

The chain employs TRBV28 and TRBJ2-2, with a possible D match to TRBD1 (5 bases). V lost 7 bases to trimming and J lost 4 bases, with 16 bases between them. The CDR3 extends over 15 amino acids. Per the germline V gene, CDR1 is MDHEN and CDR2 is SYDVKM. Here the CDR3 DNA reads TGTGCCAGCATCCAGGGCGGTTGGATCACCGGGGAGCTGTTTTTT. This translates into CASIQGGWITGELFF. Full variable domain (outside the CDR3, taken from reference TRBV28 and TRBJ2-2): DVKVTQSSRYLVKRTGEKVFLECVQDMDHENMFWYRQDPGLGLRLIYFSYDVKMKEKGDIPEGYSVSREKKERFSLILESASTNQTSMYLCASIQGGWITGELFFGEGSRLTVL.

V is TRBV27 and J is TRBJ1-2; 8 positions agree with TRBD1. Unmatched junction bases numbered 4, after V lost 6 bases and J lost 4 bases. The CDR3 is 13 amino acids. The germline CDR1 and CDR2 sequences are MNHEY and SMNVEV (reference sequence). CDR3 sequence (DNA): TGTGCCAGCAGCCCGGGACAGGCCTATGGCTACACCTTC. Protein product: CASSPGQAYGYTF.

The rearrangement uses TRBV5-4 and TRBJ2-1; 13 positions match TRBD2. V lost 4 bases and J lost 4; bases outside the gene matches: 8. This CDR3 spans 17 amino acids. Germline V CDR1 and CDR2: SGHNT, YYREEE (reference sequence). As DNA, the CDR3 is TGTGCCAGCAGCGATCGGACTAGCGGGGGATTATACAATGAGCAGTTCTTC. This codes for CASSDRTSGGLYNEQFF.

This chain joins TRBV30 and TRBJ2-3, with D possibly being TRBD2 (5 bases). The V gene's germline CDR1 is GTSNPN and CDR2 SVGIG (reference sequence). V lost 5 bases to trimming and J lost 6 bases, with 24 bases between them. This CDR3 region has 16 residues. Written as DNA, the CDR3 is TGTGCCTGGGGAGCCCGGGGTAGTAGGAATCGGGATACGCAGTATTTT. Translating it yields CAWGARGSRNRDTQYF.

The chain couples TRBV6-6 to TRBJ1-5, with D maybe TRBD1 (6 bases). CDR3 length: 13 residues. The ends were cut back, 5 bases at V and 4 bases at J, with 9 bases in the middle. Germline V gives CDR1 MNHNY, CDR2 SVGAGI (reference sequence). CDR3 DNA sequence: TGTGCCAGCAGTAGCGGACAGAATCAGCCCCAGCATTTT. Amino acids: CASSSGQNQPQHF.

The rearrangement uses TRBV5-1 and TRBJ2-2, with 10 positions matching TRBD2. From germline, CDR1 is SGHRS and CDR2 YFSETQ. The CDR3 has 17 residues. Trimming took 4 bases from V and 1 from J; bases not matched to a gene: 7. CDR3: CASSRDPSGRNTGELFF. CDR3 in DNA: TGCGCCAGCAGCCGAGATCCTAGCGGGAGGAACACCGGGGAGCTGTTTTTT.

The V and J genes are TRBV6-5 and TRBJ1-1; weak D call: TRBD1 (6 bases). The CDR3 sequence is 14 residues long. Germline loops: CDR1 MNHEY, CDR2 SVGAGI. V lost 6 bases to trimming and J lost 1 base, with 12 bases between them. CDR3 sequence reads: CASSNREPNTEAFF. The CDR3 DNA reads TGTGCCAGCAGCAACAGGGAACCGAACACTGAAGCTTTCTTT.

The rearrangement links TRBV6-6 to TRBJ2-3; TRBD1 agrees at 9 bases. Germline CDR1 reads MNHNY; CDR2 reads SVGAGI (reference sequence). CDR3 length: 14 amino acids. The V gene end was trimmed by 2 bases and the J gene end by 4 bases; junction bases not matched to a gene: 1. The CDR3 here is CASSYRQGADTQYF. CDR3 nucleotides: TGTGCCAGCAGTTACCGACAGGGGGCAGATACGCAGTATTTT.

This clone came up once. V gene TRBV28 combines with J gene TRBJ2-1, with 10 bases lining up with TRBD2. Germline lookup yields CDR1 MDHEN and CDR2 SYDVKM. The CDR3 loop spans 16 amino acids. J was trimmed by 5 bases and V by 6 bases; bases with no gene match: 10. This chain's CDR3 is CASSFFSSGSHNEQFF. CDR3 bases: TGTGCCAGCAGCTTCTTTTCTAGCGGGAGTCACAATGAGCAGTTCTTC.

The chain combines TRBV4-2 with TRBJ2-4; TRBD1 matches at 9 bases. CDR3 size: 15 residues. CDR1 LGHNA and CDR2 YNFKEQ come from the germline V gene. J lost 15 bases, V lost 1 base, and 13 bases had no gene match. The CDR3 sequence: CASSQGNRDREKRYF. Here the CDR3 DNA reads TGTGCCAGCAGCCAAGGAAACCGGGACAGGGAGAAGAGGTACTTC.